The 8 T cell receptor beta chains reported below all come from one sample, sequenced in a study of cytomegalovirus exposure and HLA in healthy donors. A multiplex PCR was run with 60 Vbeta primers and 13 Jbeta primers. This table comes from immunoSEQ multiplex PCR, and its TCRdb copy is limited to in-frame clones, with some not included. The sample has 150,000 to 200,000 clones, about 79% seen once. The sample consisted of PBMCs. The source is a woman aged 45-59 years in good health and CMV-seronegative.

The V call is TRBV18, the J call TRBJ1-1, with 8 bases aligning to TRBD1. CDR3 size: 16 residues. V gave up 4 bases and J gave up 0 bases; unmatched junction bases: 7. CDR1 is KGHSH, CDR2 LQKENI, per germline. The CDR3 is CASSRGTGGLNTEAFF. The CDR3 DNA reads TGTGCCAGCTCACGAGGGACAGGAGGTCTGAACACTGAAGCTTTCTTT.

Here the CDR3 reads CASSLARVGAGGAFF. In DNA form, the CDR3 reads TGTGCCAGCAGCTTGGCCAGAGTGGGGGCGGGAGGTGCTTTCTTT. The genes are TRBV5-6 and TRBJ1-1; tentative D call: TRBD1 (6 bases). Germline CDR1 reads SGHDT; CDR2 reads YYEEEE. Trimming shortened V by 0 bases and J by 11 bases, and 20 bases separated the two germline ends. This CDR3 is 15 amino acids long.

V is TRBV18 and J is TRBJ1-5, with TRBD1 identical over 10 bases. V lost 2 bases and J lost 0; bases outside the gene matches: 1. Germline-derived CDR1 and CDR2 are KGHSH and LQKENI. The CDR3 covers 16 residues. CDR3 nucleotides: TGTGCCAGCTCACCAGGGACAGGGGATAGCAATCAGCCCCAGCATTTT. It translates to CASSPGTGDSNQPQHF. The whole variable domain, filled in from reference TRBV18 and TRBJ1-5, reads NAGVMQNPRHLVRRRGQEARLRCSPMKGHSHVYWYRQLPEEGLKFMVYLQKENIIDESGMPKERFSAEFPKEGPSILRIQQVVRGDSAAYFCASSPGTGDSNQPQHFGDGTRLSIL.

This rearrangement joins TRBV6-5 to TRBJ1-6; TRBD1 matches at 10 bases. Germline trimming cut 7 bases from V and 8 bases from J; bases unmatched to any gene: 8. Germline assignment: CDR1 MNHEY and CDR2 SVGAGI. This CDR3 has 15 amino acids. This CDR3 reads CASKQGTGEDSPLHF. The CDR3 DNA reads TGTGCCAGCAAACAAGGGACAGGGGAGGATTCACCCCTCCACTTT.

This clone turned up a few times. The chain's CDR3 is CASSPRDRGVSYNSPLHF. In nucleotides, the CDR3 is TGTGCCAGCAGCCCCCGGGACAGGGGAGTCTCCTATAATTCACCCCTCCACTTT. The chain has TRBV11-2 and TRBJ1-6; 10 bases are a match to TRBD1. The CDR3 runs 18 residues. V lost 5 bases and J lost 0; bases outside the gene matches: 7. The germline CDR1 and CDR2 sequences are SGHAT and FQNNGV. The whole variable domain, filled in from reference TRBV11-2 and TRBJ1-6, reads EAGVAQSPRYKIIEKRQSVAFWCNPISGHATLYWYQQILGQGPKLLIQFQNNGVVDDSQLPKDRFSAERLKGVDSTLKIQPAKLEDSAVYLCASSPRDRGVSYNSPLHFGNGTRLTVT.

The CDR3 nucleotides read TGTGCCAGCAGTTACTCGACGCCAGGGAAGAATTCACCCCTCCACTTT. Protein sequence: CASSYSTPGKNSPLHF. V is TRBV6-6 and J is TRBJ1-6, with D maybe TRBD1 (5 bases). CDR3 size: 16 residues. From germline, CDR1 is MNHNY and CDR2 SVGAGI (reference sequence). The ends were cut back, 0 bases at V and 7 bases at J, with 13 bases in the middle.

On this clone itself: The junction departs from germline at one end; a sequencing error may be responsible. The V call is TRBV7-7, the J call TRBJ2-1; 11 bases match TRBD2. The CDR3 length is 20 residues. Germline CDR1 and CDR2: SSHAT and FNYEAQ (reference sequence). In DNA, the CDR3 is TGTGCTAGCAGCTTAGGTCTAGCGGGAGGACGAGGAGGGTCCTACAATGAGCAGTTCTTC. It encodes CASSLGLAGGRGGSYNEQFF.

The chain couples TRBV28 to TRBJ1-4; 10 positions agree with TRBD1. CDR1 MDHEN and CDR2 SYDVKM come from the germline V gene. V was pared by 5 bases and J by 9 bases, with 3 bases of the junction left unmatched. The CDR3 spans 13 residues. The CDR3 region is CASSTGQGKKLFF. CDR3 coding DNA: TGTGCCAGCAGTACGGGACAGGGGAAAAAACTGTTTTTT.